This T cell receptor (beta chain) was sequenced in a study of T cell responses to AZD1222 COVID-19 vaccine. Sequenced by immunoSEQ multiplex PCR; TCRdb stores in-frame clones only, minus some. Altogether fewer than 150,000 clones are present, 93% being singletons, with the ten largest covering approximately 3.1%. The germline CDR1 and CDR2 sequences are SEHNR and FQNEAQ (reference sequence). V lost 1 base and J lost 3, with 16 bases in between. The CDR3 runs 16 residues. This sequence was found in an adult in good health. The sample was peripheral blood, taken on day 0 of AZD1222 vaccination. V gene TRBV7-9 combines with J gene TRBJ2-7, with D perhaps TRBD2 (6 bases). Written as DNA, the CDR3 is TGTGCCAGCAGCTTAGGCCCAGCGGGCGTGTACTACGAGCAGTACTTC. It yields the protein CASSLGPAGVYYEQYF.